The TCR beta chain under discussion was sequenced for a study of CD8 T cells in Susac syndrome. Points from the study as a whole: In its TCR sequencing and HLA analysis, the study acknowledged that the number of individuals was relatively small.

TEMRA cells were FACS-enriched, with CD8+ and CD4+ T cells isolated negatively. A word on this clonotype: Its antigen is undetermined.

Roughly 0.45 to 1 ug RNA was reverse transcribed with random hexamers. TCR beta CDR3 was amplified by immunoSEQ multiplex PCR. This amplification extended across 54 Vbeta and 13 Jbeta segments. TCRdb ran MiXCR on the immunoSEQ multiplex PCR reads and lists one entry per CDR3 protein. The sample holds around 200,000 distinct CDR3 sequences, 90% to 95% seen once. The receptor was derived from a human donor in good health. Sequences were obtained from CD4+ T cells from PBMCs.

CDR3 sequence: CSAVRGGGVTDTQYF. The CDR3 DNA is TGCAGTGCCGTTCGGGGGGGCGGGGTCACAGATACGCAGTATTTT. The genes are TRBV20-1 and TRBJ2-3; 8 positions match TRBD2. Germline lookup yields CDR1 DFQATT and CDR2 SNEGSKA (reference sequence). Trimming took 6 bases from V and 2 from J; bases not matched to a gene: 10. CDR3 length equals 15 residues.